This T cell receptor beta chain is drawn from a study of PD-1 blockade in classical Hodgkin lymphoma. Looking at the study overall: Every 2 weeks, patients had 3 mg/kg nivolumab intravenously.

Generated by immunoSEQ multiplex PCR, the TCRdb table keeps only in-frame clones and is missing some. Among roughly 60,000 clones listed, around 90% were seen once. Germline V lookup: CDR1 MGHRA, CDR2 YSYEKL. The CDR3 has 14 amino acids. V was shortened by 1 base and J by 3 bases, with 10 bases between the two germline ends. Of note for this clone: The antigen is not known.

Time point given: cycle 4 day 1 (C4D1), after five to seven weeks of nivolumab. Every one of the patients relapsed after autologous stem cell transplantation (brentuximab vedotin exposure was variable). Study results and limitations: Exclusion covered patients beginning nivolumab under 1 year post-ASCT. The drivers behind the repertoire differences, possibly disease activity or prior therapy, remain undefined. By C4D1, CD4+ diversity increased significantly, especially in complete responders.

The sample in question was peripheral blood mononuclear cells (PBMCs), obtained before the fourth cycle of nivolumab. The clonotype originates from a human donor with classical Hodgkin lymphoma. The rearrangement links TRBV4-1 to TRBJ2-7, with unresolved D. The CDR3 bases are TGCGCCAGCAGCCAAGTTGGGCTTGTCTACGAGCAGTACTTC. Protein product: CASSQVGLVYEQYF.